The rows below give T cell receptor beta chains drawn from one sample of a study of OX40 agonist ivuxolimab in advanced cancers. The table came from immunoSEQ multiplex PCR; TCRdb's copy has only in-frame clones and leaves some out. The data hold some 100,000 clones, with around 80% observed a single time. This sample comprised CD4+ or CD8+ T cells sorted from blood, obtained in a trial of the OX40 agonist ivuxolimab. The receptors stem from an adult with an advanced solid tumor such as melanoma, head and neck, liver or kidney cancer. Each CDR3 is given with its conserved first and last residue. A D gene is named only where the DNA matches it firmly. Rows may omit the clone size; those that give it use once, few, many or a size class.

.,TRBV10-3,TRBJ2-5,.,TGTGCCATCACCGGGACGCCTGGTGAGACCCAGTACTTC,CAITGTPGETQYF
.,TRBV11-1,TRBJ2-5,.,TGTGCCAGCAGCTTAGCGCATACAGAGGAGACCCAGTACTTC,CASSLAHTEETQYF
TRBD2,TRBV12-5,TRBJ2-5,.,TGTGCTAGTGGTCTAGGGACGGCGGGGGGGCAAGAGACCCAGTACTTC,CASGLGTAGGQETQYF
TRBD1,TRBV29-1,TRBJ1-2,once,TGCAGCGTTGCGGGACAGGGGTCAGCTAACTATGGCTACACCTTC,CSVAGQGSANYGYTF
.,TRBV7-3,TRBJ2-5,.,TGTGCCAGCAGCCCACGGGGGCCCCAAGAGACCCAGTACTTC,CASSPRGPQETQYF
.,TRBV4-1,TRBJ2-3,.,TGCGCCAGCAGCATATCTAGCGACCATAGCACAGATACGCAGTATTTT,CASSISSDHSTDTQYF
TRBD1,TRBV30,TRBJ1-5,.,TGTGCCTGGAGTGTACAGGGGGATCAGCCCCAGCATTTT,CAWSVQGDQPQHF
TRBD1,TRBV4-1,TRBJ1-5,few,TGCGCCAGCAGCCAAGTTCCCGGGACAGATCAGCCCCAGCATTTT,CASSQVPGTDQPQHF
.,TRBV19,TRBJ1-5,.,TGTGCCAGTAGTATAGATGCCGCTAGCAATCAGCCCCAGCATTTT,CASSIDAASNQPQHF
TRBD1,TRBV6-5,TRBJ1-1,.,TGTGCCAGCAGAAACCGGGACAGGGTCTCTGAAGCTTTCTTT,CASRNRDRVSEAFF
TRBD1,TRBV10-3,TRBJ1-1,.,TGTGCCATCAGTACAAAAGGACAGGATACCATTGCTTTCTTT,CAISTKGQDTIAFF
.,TRBV28,TRBJ2-1,.,TGTGCCAGCAGTACCAGGAACAATGAGCAGTTCTTC,CASSTRNNEQFF
.,TRBV6-6,TRBJ1-3,once,TGTGCCAGCAGTTACTCGAACTCTGGAAACACCATATATTTT,CASSYSNSGNTIYF
.,TRBV28,TRBJ1-2,.,TGTGCCAGCAGCCGGACGGATTCCCGTGGCTACACCTTC,CASSRTDSRGYTF
.,TRBV9,TRBJ1-6,few,TGTGCCAGCAGCGACGTAGGAAATTCACCCCTCCACTTT,CASSDVGNSPLHF
.,TRBV14,TRBJ2-3,.,TGTGCCAGCAGCCAAGAGTTAGGGAGACTAACAGATACGCAGTATTTT,CASSQELGRLTDTQYF
.,TRBV6-1,TRBJ1-5,.,TGTGCCAGCAGTGAAACTGGGGGGGGTCAGCCCCAGCATTTT,CASSETGGGQPQHF
.,TRBV12-5,TRBJ2-4,.,TGTGCTAGTGGTCCAGGACAGACTCTAGCCAAAAACATTCAGTACTTC,CASGPGQTLAKNIQYF
.,TRBV5-4,TRBJ1-6,.,TGTGCCAGCAGCTTTCCCACCCCGGCGGGCTATAATTCACCCCTCCACTTT,CASSFPTPAGYNSPLHF
.,TRBV7-2,TRBJ1-5,.,TGTGCCAGCAGCTTAGTTGGATCGGGAACTTTCAATCAGCCCCAGCATTTT,CASSLVGSGTFNQPQHF
.,TRBV6-1,TRBJ1-2,medium-sized,TGTGCCAGCAGTCAACAGGGTTTAGGCTACACCTTC,CASSQQGLGYTF
.,TRBV15,TRBJ2-3,.,TGTGCCACCAGCAGAGTAGGAGGACCAGATACGCAGTATTTT,CATSRVGGPDTQYF
.,TRBV5-1,TRBJ2-7,.,TGCGCCAGCAAGAACTTACAGTCCTACGAGCAGTACTTC,CASKNLQSYEQYF
.,TRBV30,TRBJ1-1,.,TGTGCCTGGGCCCAGGTGGCTTGGAACACTGAAGCTTTCTTT,CAWAQVAWNTEAFF
TRBD2,TRBV6-4,TRBJ2-5,.,TGTGCCAGCAGTGGACTAGCGGGACGCCCCGCGTCCCAGTACTTC,CASSGLAGRPASQYF
.,TRBV19,TRBJ2-3,many,TGTGCCAGTAGTATAGACGGTAGCACAGATACGCAGTATTTT,CASSIDGSTDTQYF
.,TRBV19,TRBJ1-5,.,TGTGCCAGTAGTATGGAAAGGACACTGAATCAGCCCCAGCATTTT,CASSMERTLNQPQHF
TRBD1,TRBV29-1,TRBJ1-1,.,TGCAGCGTTGTTATGTCAGGGGGGAACACTGAAGCTTTCTTT,CSVVMSGGNTEAFF
.,TRBV5-6,TRBJ1-1,few,TGTGCCAGCAGCTTCGCCGGTGCAGGTGAAGCTTTCTTT,CASSFAGAGEAFF
TRBD2,TRBV15,TRBJ2-1,.,TGTGCCACCAGCATGAGCGGGACTTTAAAATCTGAGCAGTTCTTC,CATSMSGTLKSEQFF
.,TRBV11-1,TRBJ1-2,.,TGTGCCAGCAGCTCCTCGACAACAGGTGGTAGCTACACCTTC,CASSSSTTGGSYTF
.,TRBV5-1,TRBJ2-3,.,TGCGCCAGCAGCTTGGCCCCCGGGTCAGATACGCAGTATTTT,CASSLAPGSDTQYF
TRBD2,TRBV15,TRBJ2-1,.,TGTGCCACCAGCGCCCGAATAGCGGGGGACTCCTACAATGAGCAGTTCTTC,CATSARIAGDSYNEQFF
.,TRBV5-6,TRBJ2-6,once,TGTGCCAGCAGCTTGGGACCTACAGGCCAAGGTTATGGGGCCAACGTCCTGACTTTC,CASSLGPTGQGYGANVLTF
TRBD1,TRBV28,TRBJ1-1,.,TGTGCCAGCAGCCCGGACAGGACTGAAGCTTTCTTT,CASSPDRTEAFF
TRBD1,TRBV5-6,TRBJ2-5,.,TGTGCCAGCAGCTCGTGGACAGGGGTGCAGGAGACCCAGTACTTC,CASSSWTGVQETQYF
.,TRBV5-4,TRBJ1-2,once,TGTGCCAGCAGCACCACAGGGTATCAAGGCTACACCTTC,CASSTTGYQGYTF
.,TRBV19,TRBJ1-2,few,TGTGCCAGTAGTTTTTCAGGGCAATATGGCTACACCTTC,CASSFSGQYGYTF
.,TRBV28,TRBJ2-3,once,TGTGCCAGCAGTTCCGCGAGAGGGGGGGGCACAGATACGCAGTATTTT,CASSSARGGGTDTQYF
.,TRBV28,TRBJ1-4,.,TGTGCCAGCAGTTTGAGAAGTGAAAAACTGTTTTTT,CASSLRSEKLFF
.,TRBV2,TRBJ1-2,few,TGTGCCAACCCACCGGGCCCTTATGGCTACACCTTC,CANPPGPYGYTF
.,TRBV14,TRBJ1-1,.,TGTGCCAGCAGCCAGTCTTACGGGACAAAAGGCAACACTGAAGCTTTCTTT,CASSQSYGTKGNTEAFF
TRBD1,TRBV5-1,TRBJ2-7,.,TGCGCCAGCAGCCCTCGGACAGGGGGCTACGAGCAGTACTTC,CASSPRTGGYEQYF
.,TRBV7-6,TRBJ2-2,.,TGTGCCAGCAGCTTAGAAGCCGGGGAGCTGTTTTTT,CASSLEAGELFF
.,TRBV7-3,TRBJ1-2,.,TGTGCCAGCTCCGACGGTGATGGCTACACCTTC,CASSDGDGYTF
.,TRBV11-2,TRBJ2-7,.,TGTGCCAGCAGCTCCCGTAGAGGTTCCAGCTGGGATTCCTACGAGCAGTACTTC,CASSSRRGSSWDSYEQYF